This T cell receptor (beta chain) was observed in a study of cytomegalovirus exposure and HLA in healthy donors. The donors were healthy bone marrow donors. With regard to this clone: No antigen is known for it.

CDR1 and CDR2 from the germline V gene are SNHLY and FYNNEI. This CDR3 is built from 14 residues. General study points: The study recorded over 150 TCR beta chains that were cytomegalovirus-associated.

This PCR relied on a set of 60 Vbeta primers and 13 Jbeta primers. Assay: immunoSEQ multiplex PCR; the TCRdb copy retains only in-frame clones and omits some. The table includes about 190,000 clones, roughly 81% detected once. Sequences were obtained from PBMCs. The chain links TRBV2 to TRBJ2-3; 9 bases agree with TRBD2. This receptor was taken from a young woman in good health and CMV-seropositive. In DNA form, the CDR3 reads TGTGCGGGGGCTGAGCGGGAGGCGGCAGATACGCAGTATTTT. Its translation is CAGAEREAADTQYF.